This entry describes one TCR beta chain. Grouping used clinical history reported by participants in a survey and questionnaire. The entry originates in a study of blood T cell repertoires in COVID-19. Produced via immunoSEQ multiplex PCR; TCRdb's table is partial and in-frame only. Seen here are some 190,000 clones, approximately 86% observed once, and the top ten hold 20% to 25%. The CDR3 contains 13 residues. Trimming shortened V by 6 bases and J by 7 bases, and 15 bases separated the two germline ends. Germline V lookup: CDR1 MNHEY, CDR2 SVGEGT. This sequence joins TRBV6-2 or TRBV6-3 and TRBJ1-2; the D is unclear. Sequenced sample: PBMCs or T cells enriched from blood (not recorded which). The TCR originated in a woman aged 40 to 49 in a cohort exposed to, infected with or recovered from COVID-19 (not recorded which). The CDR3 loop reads CASSRGRGSGYTF. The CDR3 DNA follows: TGTGCCAGCAGCCGCGGACGGGGTAGTGGCTACACCTTC.